These T cell receptor beta chains were read from a single sample in a study of blood T cell repertoires in COVID-19. Some clones are missing from TCRdb's copy, which holds only in-frame ones; the method was immunoSEQ multiplex PCR. This table holds 32,000 or so clones, about nine tenths found once. The sequenced material came from peripheral blood. The receptors originated from a man aged 50-60 years with active or convalescent COVID-19. Both conserved end residues are part of each CDR3.

CDR3aa,v_gene
CASRTQKINPPYEQYF,TRBV28
CASGGRDRNTDTQYF,TRBV9
CAISGLAGQGTQYF,TRBV10-3
CASSLARLGGREQYF,TRBV7-9
CASSRGTQRTYEQYF,TRBV5-1
CASSEALGRLNSPLHF,TRBV6-1
CASSPNRLTSTDTQYF,TRBV27
CASTLAGGNEQFF,TRBV10-2
CASSPGSNQPQHF,TRBV9
CASTPATRGTGELFF,TRBV28
CASSLRLGQGLQPQHF,TRBV7-2
CASSSSFRVLADTDTQYF,TRBV5-1
CASSGGLAVQETQYF,TRBV10-1
CASSLKGQNDQPQHF,TRBV5-8
CASSSRDRGYNEQFF,TRBV7-2
CAISESTSGKTDTQYF,TRBV10-3
CASSVTGALSGNTIYF,TRBV7-6
CASSTQGEKLFF,TRBV19
CASSPQGGGTDTQYF,TRBV7-9
CASSEGGLVADTQYF,TRBV28
CASSLGQVSYEQYF,TRBV28
CASSPDAGQPQHF,TRBV18
CASSLATGLAGHEQYF,TRBV5-6
CASNPGYLLGGQPQHF,TRBV19
CAWSRQLNTEAFF,TRBV30
CAIRGTVSNQPQHF,TRBV6-6
CASIAGSHTGELFF,TRBV28
CASSLEGLGQETQYF,TRBV7-2
CAWSVTGGGNTIYF,TRBV30
CASSLASPSGRLDTQYF,TRBV5-1
CASSEGAGGPTDTQYF,TRBV6-1
CATSRGPGFSGNTIYF,TRBV15
CASSLAVGAYRGVEQYF,TRBV5-6
CASSLPDGGPTYTDTQYF,TRBV28
CASSLRQGVGDIQYF,TRBV5-1
CASSQDGGLAGDTQYF,TRBV4-1
CASSLQTNTEAFF,TRBV12-3/TRBV12-4
CASSFLPGTDSPLHF,TRBV6-6
CASSSTRRAYEQYF,TRBV6-5
CASSPNSNQPQHF,TRBV7-2
CASRARTGYTGELFF,TRBV19
CASSQGPSAANTGELFF,TRBV4-3
CSAPGQGSYGYTF,TRBV29-1
CASSLVPGFGEQYF,TRBV5-5
CASSLQGPLAMMRCTFYEQFF,TRBV23-1
CASSPGREEKLFF,TRBV18
CASSIGDSLYEQYF,TRBV19
CASSPSTSGSYGTQYF,TRBV9
CASSPRGDYNSPLHF,TRBV3-1/TRBV3-2
CASSPPLSGISTDTQYF,TRBV25-1
CASSWDRGHAFF,TRBV7-2
CASSLRDRGLSYNSPLHF,TRBV7-9
CAISTSGRGPDTQYF,TRBV10-3
CASSPWDRGAYYGYTF,TRBV7-9
CASSQGQYNEQFF,TRBV11-2
CASRTSGMMGEQFF,TRBV2
CASSLAAEYNEQFF,TRBV5-1
CASSRTGNTEAFF,TRBV7-3
CATSDAQSNGYTF,TRBV24-1
CACRTGSRTEAFF,TRBV30